This T cell receptor (beta chain) was retrieved from a study of blood T cell repertoires in COVID-19 (dated by TCRdb to 2018 to 2020). Study-wide context: Samples covering the acute and convalescent phases of COVID-19 were provided by collaborators in the United States, Italy and Spain. The prospective study material was composed of cDNA or gDNA derived from T cells, B-cell-depleted T cells, or PBMCs. The samples were drawn from two sources: the first 160 participants of the ongoing ImmuneRACE study, and 1,000 to 1,500 subjects contributed by 6 global collaborators. Deeply sampled blood TCRbeta repertoires from subjects exposed to, actively infected with, or recovered from COVID-19 were included in the dataset. The repertoires were released in a freely available public database meant as a resource for research on the immune response to SARS-CoV-2. The sample metadata nearly always contained a de-identified subject ID, COVID-19 status, age in years and sex. Where available, HLA class I and class II types were obtained from metadata supplied by the sample provider rather than from assay-based typing.

What the work shows at the level of the full study, not this receptor alone: The quantity of clinical and demographic metadata differed by source and by participant and was supplied without curation.

There are 14 amino acids in the CDR3, from cysteine to phenylalanine inclusive. Just the 42-base CDR3 DNA is kept, in frame starting at base 1. Trimmed from V: 9 bases; trimmed from J: 6 bases; junction bases lacking a gene match: 9. In the germline V gene, CDR1 corresponds to SNHLY and CDR2 to FYNNEI. TCRbeta CDR3 regions were amplified from genomic DNA by means of the immunoSEQ Assay, a bias-controlled multiplex PCR. Regarding the original processing steps: The number of nucleated cells in each sample was estimated from the amplification of reference gene primers within the assay. Sequence reads were collapsed and filtered to measure the absolute abundance of every unique TCRbeta CDR3 rearrangement. For each sample, productive Simpson clonality was calculated as the square root of Simpson's diversity index over productive rearrangements. Sourced from immuneACCESS, this table was stored by TCRdb with only in-frame sequences that have V and J called. A share of the clones is absent; for the studies checked, an unresolved V gene accounts for under half, and the remainder has no known explanation. V and J calls and clone size are as listed in that table; D and trimming were resolved from the DNA. The sample contains about 200,000 clones, around 83% of them found a single time. The top ten hold about 10% of the sample.

In Seattle, one collaborating source enrolled patients while the infection was active and tracked those patients longitudinally over the course of disease. Whole blood was collected in K2EDTA tubes by collaborating institutions according to the institutions' own protocols. For TCRbeta analysis, collaborators shipped samples as frozen whole blood, isolated PBMCs, or DNA extracted from either of those sample types. Turning to this clone: Its antigen has not been determined. The input lacks base qualities; no much larger clone sits a single base away.

The rearranged chain carries TRBV2 and TRBJ2-1; the junction holds 9 bases that match TRBD2. Sequenced sample: peripheral blood. This TCR was sampled from a woman aged 50 to 60 with COVID-19, enrolled during active disease. This receptor carries the CDR3 CASTGTSRPNEQFF. The sequenced DNA: TGTGCCAGTACCGGGACTAGCCGTCCCAATGAGCAGTTCTTC.